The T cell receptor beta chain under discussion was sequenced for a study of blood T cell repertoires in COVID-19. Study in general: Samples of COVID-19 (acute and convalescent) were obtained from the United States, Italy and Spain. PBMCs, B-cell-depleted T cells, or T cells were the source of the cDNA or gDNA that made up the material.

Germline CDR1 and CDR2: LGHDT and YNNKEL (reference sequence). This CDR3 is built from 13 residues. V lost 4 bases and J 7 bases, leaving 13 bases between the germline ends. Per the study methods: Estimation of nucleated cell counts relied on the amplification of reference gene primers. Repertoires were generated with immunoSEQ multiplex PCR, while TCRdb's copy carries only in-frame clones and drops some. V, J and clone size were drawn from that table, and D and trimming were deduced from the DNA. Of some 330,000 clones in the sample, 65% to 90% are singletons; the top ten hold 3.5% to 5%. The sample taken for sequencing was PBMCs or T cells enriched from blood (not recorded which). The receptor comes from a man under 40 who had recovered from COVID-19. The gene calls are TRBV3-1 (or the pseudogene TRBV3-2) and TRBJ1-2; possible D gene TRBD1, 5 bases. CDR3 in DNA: TGTGCCAGCAGCCCAGGACATTTTGCTGGCTACACCTTC. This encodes CASSPGHFAGYTF.